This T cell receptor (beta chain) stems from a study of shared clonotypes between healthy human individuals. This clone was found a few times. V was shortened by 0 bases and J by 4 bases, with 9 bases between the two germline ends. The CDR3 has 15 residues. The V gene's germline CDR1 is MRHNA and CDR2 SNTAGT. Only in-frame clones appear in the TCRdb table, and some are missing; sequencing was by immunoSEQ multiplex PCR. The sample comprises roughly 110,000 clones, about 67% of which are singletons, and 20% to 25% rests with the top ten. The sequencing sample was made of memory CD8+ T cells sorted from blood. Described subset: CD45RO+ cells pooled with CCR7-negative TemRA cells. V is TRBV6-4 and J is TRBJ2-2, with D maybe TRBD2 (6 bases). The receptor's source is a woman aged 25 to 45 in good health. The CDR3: CASSDSHGGTGELFF. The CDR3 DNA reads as TGTGCCAGCAGTGACTCGCACGGGGGCACCGGGGAGCTGTTTTTT.